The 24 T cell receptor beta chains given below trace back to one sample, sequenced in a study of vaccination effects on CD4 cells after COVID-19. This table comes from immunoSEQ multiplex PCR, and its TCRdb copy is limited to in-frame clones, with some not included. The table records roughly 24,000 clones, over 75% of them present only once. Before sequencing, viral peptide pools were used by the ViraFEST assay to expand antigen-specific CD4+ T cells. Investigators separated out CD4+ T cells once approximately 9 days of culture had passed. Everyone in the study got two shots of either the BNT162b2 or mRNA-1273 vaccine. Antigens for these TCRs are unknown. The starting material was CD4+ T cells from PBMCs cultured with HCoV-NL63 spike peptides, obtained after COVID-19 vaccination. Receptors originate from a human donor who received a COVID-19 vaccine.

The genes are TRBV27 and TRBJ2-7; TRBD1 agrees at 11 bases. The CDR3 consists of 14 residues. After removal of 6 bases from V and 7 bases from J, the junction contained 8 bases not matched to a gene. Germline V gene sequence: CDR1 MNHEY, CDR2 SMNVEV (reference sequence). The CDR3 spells CASSLDRGLGEQYF. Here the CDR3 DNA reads TGTGCCAGCAGCTTGGACAGGGGGCTGGGGGAGCAGTACTTC.

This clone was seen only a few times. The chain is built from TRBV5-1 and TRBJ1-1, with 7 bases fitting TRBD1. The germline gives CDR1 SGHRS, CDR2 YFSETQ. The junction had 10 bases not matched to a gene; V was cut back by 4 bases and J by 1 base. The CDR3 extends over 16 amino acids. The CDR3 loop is CASSAGQAGWNTEAFF. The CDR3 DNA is TGCGCCAGCAGCGCCGGACAGGCAGGTTGGAACACTGAAGCTTTCTTT.

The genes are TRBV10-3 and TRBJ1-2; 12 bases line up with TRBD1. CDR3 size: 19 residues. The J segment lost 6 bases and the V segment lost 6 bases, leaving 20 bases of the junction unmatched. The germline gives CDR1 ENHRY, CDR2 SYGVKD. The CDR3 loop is CAISGAPLVGTGGQDGYTF. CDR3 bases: TGTGCCATCAGCGGGGCACCTTTAGTGGGGACAGGGGGCCAGGATGGCTACACCTTC.

This chain's CDR3 is CASSPNSGNTEAFF. In nucleotides, the CDR3 is TGTGCCAGCAGCCCTAACTCGGGGAACACTGAAGCTTTCTTT. The J gene is TRBJ1-1, the V gene TRBV5-5; no reliable D call. This CDR3 has 14 residues. CDR1 SGHKS and CDR2 YYEKEE come from the germline V gene (reference sequence). The V end lost 4 bases, the J end lost 1 base, and 11 bases lay between the germline ends.

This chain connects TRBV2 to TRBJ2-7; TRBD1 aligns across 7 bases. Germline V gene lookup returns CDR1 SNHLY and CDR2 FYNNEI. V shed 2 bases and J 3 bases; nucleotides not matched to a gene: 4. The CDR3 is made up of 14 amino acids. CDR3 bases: TGTGCCAGCAGTGAATTGGCAGGGGGCTACGAGCAGTACTTC. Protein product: CASSELAGGYEQYF.

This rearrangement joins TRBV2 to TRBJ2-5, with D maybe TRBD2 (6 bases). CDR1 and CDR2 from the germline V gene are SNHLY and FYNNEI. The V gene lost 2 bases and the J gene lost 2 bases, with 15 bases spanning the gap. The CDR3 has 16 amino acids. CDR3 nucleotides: TGTGCCAGCAGTGAAAGGTGGAGGGACCGGCAAGAGACCCAGTACTTC. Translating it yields CASSERWRDRQETQYF.

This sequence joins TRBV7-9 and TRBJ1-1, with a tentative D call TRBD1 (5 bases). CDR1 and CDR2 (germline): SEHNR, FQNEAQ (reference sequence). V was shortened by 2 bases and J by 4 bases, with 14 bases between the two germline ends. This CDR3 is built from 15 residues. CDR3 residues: CASSLIGGRGTEAFF. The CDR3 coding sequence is TGTGCCAGCAGCTTAATCGGGGGAAGGGGCACTGAAGCTTTCTTT. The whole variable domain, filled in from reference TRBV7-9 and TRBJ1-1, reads DTGVSQNPRHKITKRGQNVTFRCDPISEHNRLYWYRQTLGQGPEFLTYFQNEAQLEKSRLLSDRFSAERPKGSFSTLEIQRTEQGDSAMYLCASSLIGGRGTEAFFGQGTRLTVV.

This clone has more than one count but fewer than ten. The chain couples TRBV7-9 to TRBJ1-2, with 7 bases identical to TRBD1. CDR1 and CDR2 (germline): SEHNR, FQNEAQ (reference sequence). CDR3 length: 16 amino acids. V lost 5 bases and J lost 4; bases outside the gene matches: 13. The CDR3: CASSGDSIPRSYGYTF. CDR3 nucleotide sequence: TGTGCCAGCAGCGGGGACAGTATACCCCGGAGCTATGGCTACACCTTC.

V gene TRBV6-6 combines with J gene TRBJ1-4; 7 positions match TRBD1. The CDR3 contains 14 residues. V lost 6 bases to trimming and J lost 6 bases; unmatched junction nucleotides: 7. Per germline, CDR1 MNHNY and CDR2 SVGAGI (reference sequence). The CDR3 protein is CASRTPTGDEKLFF. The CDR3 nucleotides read TGTGCCAGCAGAACTCCAACAGGGGATGAAAAACTGTTTTTT.

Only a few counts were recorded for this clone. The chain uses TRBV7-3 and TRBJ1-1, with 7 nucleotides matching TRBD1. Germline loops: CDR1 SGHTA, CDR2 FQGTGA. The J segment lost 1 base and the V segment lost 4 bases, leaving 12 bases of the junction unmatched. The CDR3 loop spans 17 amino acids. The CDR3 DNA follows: TGTGCCAGCAGCTGGTTTCCGGGACAGTTTCCGAACACTGAAGCTTTCTTT. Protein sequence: CASSWFPGQFPNTEAFF.

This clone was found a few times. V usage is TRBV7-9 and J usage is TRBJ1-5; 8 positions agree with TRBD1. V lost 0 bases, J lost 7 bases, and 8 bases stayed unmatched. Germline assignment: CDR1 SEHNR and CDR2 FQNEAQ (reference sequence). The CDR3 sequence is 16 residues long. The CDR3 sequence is CASSLAAGTGNQPQHF. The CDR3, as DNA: TGTGCCAGCAGCTTAGCCGCGGGGACAGGAAACCAGCCCCAGCATTTT.

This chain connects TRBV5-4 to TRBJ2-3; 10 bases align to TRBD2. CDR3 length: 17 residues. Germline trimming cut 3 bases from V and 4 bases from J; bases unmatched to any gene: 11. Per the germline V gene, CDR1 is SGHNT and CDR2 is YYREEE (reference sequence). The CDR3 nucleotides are TGTGCCAGCAGCTACCGGACTAGCGGATATGGGGCAGATACGCAGTATTTT. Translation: CASSYRTSGYGADTQYF.

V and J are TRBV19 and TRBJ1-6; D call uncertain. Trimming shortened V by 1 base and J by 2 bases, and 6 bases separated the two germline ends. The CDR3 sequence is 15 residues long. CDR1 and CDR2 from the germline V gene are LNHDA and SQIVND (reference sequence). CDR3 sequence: CASSIVGPYNSPLHF. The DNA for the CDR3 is TGTGCCAGTAGTATAGTCGGACCCTATAATTCACCCCTCCACTTT.

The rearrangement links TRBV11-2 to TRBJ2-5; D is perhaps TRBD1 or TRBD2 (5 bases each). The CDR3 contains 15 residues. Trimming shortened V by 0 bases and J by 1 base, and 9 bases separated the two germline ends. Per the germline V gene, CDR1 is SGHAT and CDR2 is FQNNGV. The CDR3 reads CASSLDPGPQETQYF. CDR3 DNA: TGTGCCAGCAGCTTAGATCCGGGGCCCCAAGAGACCCAGTACTTC.

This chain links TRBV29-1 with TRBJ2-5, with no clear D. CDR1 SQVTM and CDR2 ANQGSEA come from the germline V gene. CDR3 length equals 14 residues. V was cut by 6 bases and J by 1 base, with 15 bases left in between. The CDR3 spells CSVRARLVQETQYF. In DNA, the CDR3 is TGCAGCGTACGGGCCAGACTTGTCCAAGAGACCCAGTACTTC.

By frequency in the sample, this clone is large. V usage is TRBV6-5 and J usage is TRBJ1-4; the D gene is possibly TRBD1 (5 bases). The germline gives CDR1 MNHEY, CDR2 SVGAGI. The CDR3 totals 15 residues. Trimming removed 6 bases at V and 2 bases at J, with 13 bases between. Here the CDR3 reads CASRRGAETNEKLFF. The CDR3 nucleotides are TGTGCCAGCAGGCGAGGGGCAGAGACTAATGAAAAACTGTTTTTT.

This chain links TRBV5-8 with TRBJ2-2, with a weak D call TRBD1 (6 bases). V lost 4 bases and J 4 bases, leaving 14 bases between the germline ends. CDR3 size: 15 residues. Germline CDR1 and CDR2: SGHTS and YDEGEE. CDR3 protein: CASSLGTIRTGELFF. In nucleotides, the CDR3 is TGTGCCAGCAGCCTTGGGACAATCCGCACCGGGGAGCTGTTTTTT. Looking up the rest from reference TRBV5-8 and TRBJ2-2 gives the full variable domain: EAGVTQSPTHLIKTRGQQATLRCSPISGHTSVYWYQQALGLGLQFLLWYDEGEERNRGNFPPRFSGRQFPNYSSELNVNALELEDSALYLCASSLGTIRTGELFFGEGSRLTVL.

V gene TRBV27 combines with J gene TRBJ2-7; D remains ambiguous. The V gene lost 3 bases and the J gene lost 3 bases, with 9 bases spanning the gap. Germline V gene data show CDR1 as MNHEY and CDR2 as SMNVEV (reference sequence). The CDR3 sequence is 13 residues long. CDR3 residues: CASSFGRNYEQYF. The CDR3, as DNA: TGTGCCAGCAGTTTTGGACGGAACTACGAGCAGTACTTC.

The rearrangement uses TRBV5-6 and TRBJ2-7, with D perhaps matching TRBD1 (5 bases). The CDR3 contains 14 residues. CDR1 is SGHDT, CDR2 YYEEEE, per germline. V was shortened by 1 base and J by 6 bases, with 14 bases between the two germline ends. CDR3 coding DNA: TGTGCCAGCAGCTTGCAGGGCCCTCCGGGCGAGCAGTACTTC. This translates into CASSLQGPPGEQYF.

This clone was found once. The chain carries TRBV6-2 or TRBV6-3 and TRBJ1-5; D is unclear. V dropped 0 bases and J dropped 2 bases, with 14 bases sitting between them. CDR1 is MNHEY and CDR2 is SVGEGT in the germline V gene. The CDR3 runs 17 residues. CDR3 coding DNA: TGTGCCAGCAGTTACTCGGCGTCACTTATTGGCAATCAGCCCCAGCATTTT. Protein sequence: CASSYSASLIGNQPQHF.

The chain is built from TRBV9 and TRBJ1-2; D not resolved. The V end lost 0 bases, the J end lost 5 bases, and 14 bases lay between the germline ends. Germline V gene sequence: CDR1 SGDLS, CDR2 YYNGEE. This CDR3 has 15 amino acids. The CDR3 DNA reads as TGTGCCAGCAGCGTAGGGGTAGGAGACGAATATGGCTACACCTTC. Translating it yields CASSVGVGDEYGYTF.

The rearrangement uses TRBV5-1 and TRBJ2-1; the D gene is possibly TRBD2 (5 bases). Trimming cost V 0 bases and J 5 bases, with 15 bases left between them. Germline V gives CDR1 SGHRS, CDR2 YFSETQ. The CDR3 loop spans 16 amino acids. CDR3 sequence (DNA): TGCGCCAGCAGCTTGGGGTTTTTCGGGGTCAACAATGAGCAGTTCTTC. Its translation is CASSLGFFGVNNEQFF.

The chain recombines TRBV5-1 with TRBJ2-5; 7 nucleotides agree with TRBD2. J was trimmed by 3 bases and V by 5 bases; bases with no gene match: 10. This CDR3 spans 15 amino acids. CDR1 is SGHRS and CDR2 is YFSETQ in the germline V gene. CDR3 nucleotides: TGCGCCAGCAGTCCTGGGGGAAGCGGGGAAGAGACCCAGTACTTC. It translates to CASSPGGSGEETQYF.

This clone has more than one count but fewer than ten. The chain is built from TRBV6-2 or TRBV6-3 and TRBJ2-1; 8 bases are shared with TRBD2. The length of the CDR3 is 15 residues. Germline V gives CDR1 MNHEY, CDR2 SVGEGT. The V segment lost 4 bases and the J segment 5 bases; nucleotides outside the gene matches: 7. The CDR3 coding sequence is TGTGCCAGCAGTTTGTCCGGGACTAGGGACAATGAGCAGTTCTTC. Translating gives CASSLSGTRDNEQFF.